This passage covers 28 T cell receptor beta chains from one sample sequenced in a study of CD8 T cells in ankylosing spondylitis. TCRdb fed the 5' RACE reads into MiXCR, producing one record per CDR3 protein. Altogether around 150,000 distinct CDR3 sequences are present, just under 7.5% being singletons, with the ten largest covering 9.5% to 15%. Specimen: blood, either unsorted or a sorted T cell fraction (not recorded which). The receptors derive from a female donor with ankylosing spondylitis or in good health (not recorded which).

This clonotype was detected ten times or more. The genes are TRBV7-2 and TRBJ1-5; unclear D gene. This CDR3 has 13 residues. Trimming left V 0 bases short and J 6 bases short, with 6 bases between. CDR1 SGHTA and CDR2 FQGNSA come from the germline V gene. The CDR3 spells CASSLADLQPQHF. The CDR3 nucleotides read TGTGCCAGCAGCTTAGCGGACCTTCAGCCCCAGCATTTT.

In its sample, this clonotype was seen many times. The chain recombines TRBV5-4 with TRBJ2-1, with 8 bases identical to TRBD2. The J segment lost 7 bases and the V segment lost 0 bases, leaving 6 bases of the junction unmatched. The CDR3 sequence is 15 residues long. Germline V lookup: CDR1 SGHNT, CDR2 YYREEE (reference sequence). The CDR3 sequence: CASSLGSSGVNEQFF. CDR3 coding DNA: TGTGCCAGCAGCTTGGGTAGTAGCGGGGTTAATGAGCAGTTCTTC.

This clonotype was counted many times. The gene calls are TRBV7-3 and TRBJ2-6; 9 bases are shared with TRBD2. The length of the CDR3 is 18 residues. Germline CDR1 SGHTA, CDR2 FQGTGA. The V segment lost 3 bases and the J segment 2 bases; nucleotides outside the gene matches: 8. The CDR3 nucleotides read TGTGCCAGCAGCTTCGTTGCGGGGGGGCCAACTGGGGCCAACGTCCTGACTTTC. Encoded protein: CASSFVAGGPTGANVLTF.

With regard to this clonotype: A much larger clone lies one base from this, so it may be a read error. The chain joins TRBV7-2 to TRBJ2-7, with 9 bases aligning to TRBD1. Losses at the gene ends were 2 bases for V and 4 bases for J; bases not matched to a gene: 6. The germline CDR1 and CDR2 sequences are SGHTA and FQGNSA. This CDR3 is 15 amino acids long. CDR3 DNA: TGTGCCAGCAGCTTAATCGGGACAGGGACGTACGAGCAGTACTTC. Translating it yields CASSLIGTGTYEQYF.

This clonotype was counted at least ten times. The V gene is TRBV27, the J gene TRBJ1-5; D possibly corresponds to TRBD1 (5 bases). CDR1 is MNHEY, CDR2 SMNVEV, per germline (reference sequence). Trimming pared 5 bases from V and 1 base from J, leaving 15 bases between. This CDR3 region has 16 residues. CDR3 protein: CASSPSLGDSNQPQHF. The CDR3 DNA reads as TGTGCCAGCAGTCCGTCGCTCGGGGACAGCAATCAGCCCCAGCATTTT.

This clonotype was picked up many times. The rearrangement links TRBV6-2 or TRBV6-3 to TRBJ1-5; possibly TRBD1 for D (6 bases). Trimming pared 6 bases from V and 0 bases from J, leaving 21 bases between. CDR1 and CDR2 (germline): MNHEY, SVGEGT. The CDR3 length is 18 residues. The CDR3 DNA sequence: TGTGCCAGCAGGACGAGGGGGTCCGGTCTTTATAGCAATCAGCCCCAGCATTTT. This codes for CASRTRGSGLYSNQPQHF.

The table lists this clonotype with many counts. The chain links TRBV4-2 to TRBJ2-7; either TRBD1 or TRBD2 may supply D (5 bases each). Trimming pared 0 bases from V and 6 bases from J, leaving 18 bases between. Per the germline V gene, CDR1 is LGHNA and CDR2 is YNFKEQ. This CDR3 is built from 16 residues. The CDR3 DNA reads TGTGCCAGCAGCCAAGAGGGGGACCCCCCACTCGGCGAGCAGTACTTC. It specifies CASSQEGDPPLGEQYF.

This clonotype has ten or more counts. V is TRBV7-2 and J is TRBJ1-4; TRBD1 matches 7 bases. The germline gives CDR1 SGHTA, CDR2 FQGNSA. The J segment lost 13 bases and the V segment lost 1 base, leaving 9 bases of the junction unmatched. CDR3 length: 14 amino acids. CDR3 bases: TGTGCCAGCAGCTTAGGGGGGGCAGGGGGTTTACTGTTTTTT. Amino acid sequence: CASSLGGAGGLLFF.

This clonotype was observed at least ten times. The chain employs TRBV11-2 and TRBJ1-2; D ambiguous. Germline V gene data show CDR1 as SGHAT and CDR2 as FQNNGV. Trimming pared 1 base from V and 7 bases from J, leaving 16 bases between. The CDR3 runs 15 residues. Here the CDR3 DNA reads TGTGCCAGCAGCTTAGGGTTTGGCTTCAAGGTTGGCTACACCTTC. Translation: CASSLGFGFKVGYTF.

This clonotype was seen repeatedly, ten times or more. V is TRBV11-2 and J is TRBJ1-2, with 11 bases fitting TRBD1. V gave up 2 bases and J gave up 3 bases; unmatched junction bases: 14. This CDR3 region has 19 residues. The germline V gene encodes CDR1 SGHAT and CDR2 FQNNGV. This CDR3 reads CASSLFAGTGGGSYYGYTF. The CDR3 nucleotides read TGTGCCAGCAGCTTATTCGCCGGGACAGGGGGTGGATCGTACTATGGCTACACCTTC. Variable domain in full (rest from reference TRBV11-2 and TRBJ1-2): EAGVAQSPRYKIIEKRQSVAFWCNPISGHATLYWYQQILGQGPKLLIQFQNNGVVDDSQLPKDRFSAERLKGVDSTLKIQPAKLEDSAVYLCASSLFAGTGGGSYYGYTFGSGTRLTVV.

This clonotype was observed many times. The chain combines TRBV25-1 with TRBJ2-7; tentatively, D is TRBD2 (5 bases). Trimming left V 2 bases short and J 5 bases short, with 10 bases between. The length of the CDR3 is 13 residues. Per the germline V gene, CDR1 is MGHDK and CDR2 is SYGVNS. In DNA form, the CDR3 reads TGTGCCAGCAGTGAAGGCGGGCGTAACGAGCAGTACTTC. Encoded protein: CASSEGGRNEQYF.

This clonotype was seen repeatedly, ten times or more. The chain employs TRBV4-2 and TRBJ2-1; D call uncertain. The germline V gene encodes CDR1 LGHNA and CDR2 YNFKEQ. Between the trimmed V and J ends, which lost 1 base and 4 bases, there was a span of 8 bases. This CDR3 comprises 14 residues. The CDR3 region is CASSQASQYNEQFF. The CDR3 nucleotides read TGTGCCAGCAGCCAAGCATCTCAGTACAATGAGCAGTTCTTC.

This rearrangement joins TRBV12-3 or TRBV12-4 to TRBJ1-1; no clear D gene. This CDR3 has 16 residues. V was pared by 6 bases and J by 1 base, with 18 bases between. The CDR3, as DNA: TGTGCCAGCAGAAAAACCACCTACGGGGAGAACACTGAAGCTTTCTTT. Amino acid sequence: CASRKTTYGENTEAFF.

This clonotype has a count of ten or more. V is TRBV11-2 and J is TRBJ2-5; D gene ambiguous. The CDR3 runs to 15 residues. V dropped 1 base and J dropped 1 base, with 10 bases sitting between them. The germline V gene encodes CDR1 SGHAT and CDR2 FQNNGV. CDR3 loop: CASSLAAAPQETQYF. CDR3 nucleotide sequence: TGTGCCAGCAGCTTAGCTGCGGCGCCCCAAGAGACCCAGTACTTC. The variable domain in full, with the rest retrieved from reference TRBV11-2 and TRBJ2-5, is EAGVAQSPRYKIIEKRQSVAFWCNPISGHATLYWYQQILGQGPKLLIQFQNNGVVDDSQLPKDRFSAERLKGVDSTLKIQPAKLEDSAVYLCASSLAAAPQETQYFGPGTRLLVL.

J is TRBJ2-3 and V is TRBV7-2; D is perhaps TRBD1 or TRBD2 (5 bases each). This CDR3 spans 14 amino acids. In germline, CDR1 is SGHTA, CDR2 FQGNSA. The germline V and J ends were trimmed by 1 base and 4 bases, with 9 bases remaining between them. CDR3 coding DNA: TGTGCCAGCAGCTTAGATACGGGGCCAGATACGCAGTATTTT. It codes for CASSLDTGPDTQYF.

This clonotype was picked up many times. V and J are TRBV6-1 and TRBJ2-1, with 11 bases aligning to TRBD2. Germline V lookup: CDR1 MNHNS, CDR2 SASEGT. The junction had 4 bases not matched to a gene; V was cut back by 4 bases and J by 5 bases. This CDR3 region has 15 residues. The CDR3 DNA reads as TGTGCCAGCAGTGCCCTACTAGCGGGGGACAATGAGCAGTTCTTC. This sequence encodes CASSALLAGDNEQFF.

A word on this clonotype: A much larger clone lies a single base off, so this may be a read error. This rearrangement joins TRBV14 to TRBJ2-3; D is unclear. The last part of the DNA fits TRBJ1-5 better; the J call may be wrong. Germline CDR1 and CDR2: SGHDN and FVKESK. This CDR3 has 15 residues. The CDR3: CASSLREPLTDTQHF. Here the CDR3 DNA reads TGTGCCAGCAGCCTGAGGGAACCCCTCACAGATACGCAGCATTTT.

This clonotype was seen ten or more times. The chain employs TRBV2 and TRBJ2-3; tentatively, D is TRBD1 (5 bases). The CDR3 loop spans 12 amino acids. Germline V lookup: CDR1 SNHLY, CDR2 FYNNEI. The V and J ends lost 6 bases and 4 bases respectively, with 8 bases between them. CDR3 loop: CASRLGADTQYF. The CDR3 DNA reads as TGTGCCAGCAGGTTAGGGGCAGATACGCAGTATTTT.

Note on this clonotype: A clone one base away is much larger, so this may be a read error. This sequence joins TRBV12-3 or TRBV12-4 and TRBJ2-7; D call uncertain. The CDR3 length is 13 residues. The chain's CDR3 is CASSLGSPYAQYF. For the CDR3, the DNA is TGTGCCAGCTCTCTGGGATCCCCCTACGCGCAGTACTTC.

The table lists this clonotype with a few counts. J is TRBJ2-1 and V is TRBV7-9, with D tentatively TRBD1 (6 bases). Per the germline V gene, CDR1 is SEHNR and CDR2 is FQNEAQ (reference sequence). Trimming stripped 5 bases from V and 4 bases from J, with 15 bases between. This CDR3 is built from 15 residues. The CDR3 reads CASSKGQFDYNEQFF. The CDR3 DNA reads TGTGCCAGCAGCAAAGGACAGTTCGATTACAATGAGCAGTTCTTC.

This clonotype showed up just a few times. The chain joins TRBV12-3 or TRBV12-4 to TRBJ2-1; D may correspond to TRBD1 or TRBD2 (5 bases each). This CDR3 is 16 amino acids long. Between the trimmed V and J ends, which lost 6 bases and 0 bases, there was a span of 15 bases. CDR3 coding DNA: TGTGCCAGCAGATCAGGAGGACAAAGCTCCTACAATGAGCAGTTCTTC. Protein: CASRSGGQSSYNEQFF.

This clonotype was recorded at least ten times. The rearrangement uses TRBV9 and TRBJ1-2; D is perhaps TRBD1 (5 bases). Looked up from germline, CDR1 is SGDLS and CDR2 is YYNGEE. The CDR3 loop spans 17 amino acids. The germline V and J ends were trimmed by 0 bases and 4 bases, with 19 bases remaining between them. As DNA, the CDR3 is TGTGCCAGCAGCGTAGGAGGAACAGGTCCATCCGTCTATGGCTACACCTTC. Its protein product is CASSVGGTGPSVYGYTF.

Many counts were recorded for this clonotype. The V and J genes are TRBV20-1 and TRBJ1-6, with TRBD1 matching 7 bases. The germline gives CDR1 DFQATT, CDR2 SNEGSKA (reference sequence). There are 15 residues in the CDR3. Trimming removed 1 base from V and 9 bases from J; junction bases left unmatched: 9. For the CDR3, the DNA is TGCAGTGCTAGAGGTACAGGGGATTGGATTTCACCCCTCCACTTT. This translates into CSARGTGDWISPLHF.

This clonotype was found many times. The chain links TRBV7-2 to TRBJ1-3, with 7 bases lining up with TRBD1. Germline CDR1 reads SGHTA; CDR2 reads FQGNSA. V gave up 5 bases and J gave up 2 bases; unmatched junction bases: 12. CDR3 length: 17 residues. In DNA form, the CDR3 reads TGTGCCAGCAGCCCCCCAGGGGGTTTGGCGGCTGGAAACACCATATATTTT. Its translation: CASSPPGGLAAGNTIYF.

This clonotype was counted many times. The rearrangement joins TRBV7-2 to TRBJ2-7; 10 bases fit TRBD2. Germline CDR1 and CDR2: SGHTA and FQGNSA. The CDR3 sequence is 15 residues long. V lost 5 bases, J lost 7 bases, and 11 bases stayed unmatched. The CDR3: CASSIQAGGPDEQYF. The CDR3 DNA is TGTGCCAGCAGCATACAAGCGGGGGGGCCGGATGAGCAGTACTTC.

Ten or more counts support this clonotype. The CDR3 loop is CASSFTSGAGDTQYF. CDR3 DNA sequence: TGCGCCAGCAGCTTTACTAGCGGGGCAGGCGATACGCAGTATTTT. The V call is TRBV5-1, the J call TRBJ2-3; TRBD2 aligns across 10 bases. The V and J ends lost 2 bases and 6 bases, in that order; junction bases with no gene match: 6. The CDR3 spans 15 residues. Germline-derived CDR1 and CDR2 are SGHRS and YFSETQ.

This clonotype was observed at least ten times. This rearrangement joins TRBV30 to TRBJ1-2; TRBD1 matches 10 bases. Germline trimming cut 4 bases from V and 6 bases from J; bases unmatched to any gene: 17. The CDR3 consists of 17 residues. The germline V gene encodes CDR1 GTSNPN and CDR2 SVGIG (reference sequence). The CDR3, as DNA: TGTGCCTGGAACGAAGAAATTCCGACAGGGGGCGGCGATGGCTACACCTTC. It is translated as CAWNEEIPTGGGDGYTF.

This clonotype occurred many times. V usage is TRBV20-1 and J usage is TRBJ1-3; 10 nucleotides match TRBD1. This CDR3 has 15 residues. Germline values: CDR1 DFQATT, CDR2 SNEGSKA (reference sequence). V was clipped by 1 base and J by 2 bases; unmatched bases: 2. The DNA of the CDR3 is TGCAGTGCTAGAGGAGGGACAGGGGCTGGAAACACCATATATTTT. This translates into CSARGGTGAGNTIYF.